This entry features one T cell receptor (beta chain) sequence. Its target is unknown. Sequencing targeted expressed TCRB transcripts, as all isolated RNA had been reverse transcribed. Repertoires were generated with immunoSEQ multiplex PCR, while TCRdb's copy carries only in-frame clones and drops some. This table holds about 700,000 clones, roughly 13% found once. This entry is derived from a study of beta chain features in type 1 diabetes. Study outcomes and limitations: Within each of all four CD4+ subsets, Type 1 diabetes patients had TCRB CDR3s that were moderately but significantly shorter.

Germline V lookup: CDR1 GTSNPN, CDR2 SVGIG (reference sequence). V was cut by 1 base and J by 5 bases, with 14 bases left in between. The CDR3 has 14 residues. The sequenced material came from naive CD4+ T cells from blood. This TCR came from a man aged 18 to 30 with type 1 diabetes. The rearrangement joins TRBV30 to TRBJ1-2, with D possibly being TRBD1 (5 bases). The CDR3 loop reads CAWSGQLWGYGYTF. CDR3 nucleotides: TGTGCCTGGAGTGGACAACTCTGGGGGTATGGCTACACCTTC.